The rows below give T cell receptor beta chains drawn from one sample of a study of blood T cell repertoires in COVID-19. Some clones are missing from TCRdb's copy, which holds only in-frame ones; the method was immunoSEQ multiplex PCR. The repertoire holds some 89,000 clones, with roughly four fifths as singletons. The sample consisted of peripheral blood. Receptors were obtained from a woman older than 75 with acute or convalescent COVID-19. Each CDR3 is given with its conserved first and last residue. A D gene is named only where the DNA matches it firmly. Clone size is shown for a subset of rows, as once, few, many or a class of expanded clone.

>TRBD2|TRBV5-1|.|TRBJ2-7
CASSSQPGTSGSEQYF
TGCGCCAGCAGCTCACAACCCGGGACTAGCGGGTCCGAGCAGTACTTC
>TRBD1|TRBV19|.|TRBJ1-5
CASSNRGKYQPQHF
TGTGCCAGTAGTAACAGGGGGAAATATCAGCCCCAGCATTTT
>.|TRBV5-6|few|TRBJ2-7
CASSLRSSWSYEQYF
TGTGCCAGCAGCTTGAGGTCTAGTTGGTCCTACGAGCAGTACTTC
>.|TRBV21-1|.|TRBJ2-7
CASSKVDSNGPAGASDPRVYEQYF
TGTGCCAGCAGCAAAGTTGACTCTAACGGCCCGGCAGGGGCCTCGGACCCCCGGGTCTACGAGCAGTACTTC
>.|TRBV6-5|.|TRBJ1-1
CASSWTLQGTNTEAFF
TGTGCCAGCAGTTGGACACTTCAGGGAACGAACACTGAAGCTTTCTTT
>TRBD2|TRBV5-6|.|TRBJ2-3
CASSESIAGGRYTQYF
TGTGCCAGCAGCGAGTCTATTGCGGGGGGGCGGTATACGCAGTATTTT
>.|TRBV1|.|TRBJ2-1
CTSSQDVERGPYNEQFF
TGCACCAGCAGCCAAGATGTCGAGCGGGGGCCCTACAATGAGCAGTTCTTC
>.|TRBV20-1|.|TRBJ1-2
CSVGGYGYTF
TGCAGTGTAGGGGGCTATGGCTACACCTTC
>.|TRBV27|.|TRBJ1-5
CASSGGRNNQPQHF
TGTGCCAGCAGTGGAGGGCGAAACAATCAGCCCCAGCATTTT
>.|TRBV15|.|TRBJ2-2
CATGQGSTGELFF
TGTGCCACCGGGCAGGGATCCACCGGGGAGCTGTTTTTT
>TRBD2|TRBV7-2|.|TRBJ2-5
CASSPQREKETQYF
TGTGCCAGCAGCCCACAGCGGGAGAAAGAGACCCAGTACTTC
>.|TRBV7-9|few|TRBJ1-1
CASSLEERMNTEAFF
TGTGCCAGCAGCTTAGAAGAGAGGATGAACACTGAAGCTTTCTTT
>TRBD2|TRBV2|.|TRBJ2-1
CASRAAAVGLAGGSSYNEQFF
TGTGCCAGCAGAGCAGCCGCTGTCGGACTAGCGGGAGGGAGCTCCTACAATGAGCAGTTCTTC
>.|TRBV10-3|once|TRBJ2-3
CAISATSILSQYF
TGTGCCATCAGTGCTACTAGTATTTTGTCTCAGTATTTT
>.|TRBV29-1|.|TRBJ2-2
CISGGPGGELFF
TGCATCTCAGGGGGGCCGGGCGGGGAGCTGTTTTTT
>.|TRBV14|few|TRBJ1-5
CASSQSYSNQPQHF
TGTGCCAGCAGCCAATCTTATAGCAATCAGCCCCAGCATTTT
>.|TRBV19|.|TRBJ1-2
CASSSHSTANYGYTF
TGTGCCAGTAGTTCCCACTCGACAGCTAACTATGGCTACACCTTC
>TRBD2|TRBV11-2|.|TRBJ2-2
CASSLRTSGSATNTGELFF
TGTGCCAGCAGCCTACGGACTAGCGGGAGCGCCACGAACACCGGGGAGCTGTTTTTT
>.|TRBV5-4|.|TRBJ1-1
CASSLAGEYEAFF
TGTGCCAGCAGCTTGGCAGGGGAGTATGAAGCTTTCTTT
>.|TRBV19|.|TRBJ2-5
CASSPRGYMETQYF
TGTGCCAGTAGCCCGCGGGGTTATATGGAGACCCAGTACTTC
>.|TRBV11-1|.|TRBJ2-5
CASLYQETQYF
TGTGCCAGCCTGTACCAAGAGACCCAGTACTTC
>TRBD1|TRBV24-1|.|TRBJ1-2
CATSDMTGDGYGYTF
TGTGCCACCAGTGATATGACAGGGGATGGCTATGGCTACACCTTC
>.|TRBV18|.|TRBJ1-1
CASSPQGGDLRAFF
TGTGCCAGCTCACCACAGGGGGGGGACCTGAGAGCTTTCTTT
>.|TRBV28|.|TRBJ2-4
CASSGAGNGAKNIQYF
TGTGCCAGCAGTGGGGCGGGAAATGGGGCCAAAAACATTCAGTACTTC
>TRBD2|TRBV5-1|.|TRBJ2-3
CASSLAGAGDTDTQYF
TGCGCCAGCAGCTTGGCCGGAGCGGGAGACACAGATACGCAGTATTTT
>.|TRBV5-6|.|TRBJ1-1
CASNLNRATEAFF
TGTGCCAGCAACCTAAACAGGGCCACTGAAGCTTTCTTT
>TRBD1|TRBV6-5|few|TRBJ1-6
CASRFTGDNSPLHF
TGTGCCAGCAGATTTACAGGGGACAATTCACCCCTCCACTTT
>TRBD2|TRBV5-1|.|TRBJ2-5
CASSLGGRGETQYF
TGCGCCAGCAGCTTGGGCGGGAGGGGAGAGACCCAGTACTTC
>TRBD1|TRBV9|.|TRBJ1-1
CASSSYGQGGTEAFF
TGTGCCAGCAGCTCATACGGACAGGGGGGAACTGAAGCTTTCTTT
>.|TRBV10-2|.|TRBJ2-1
CASGRNNEQFF
TGCGCCAGCGGGCGAAACAATGAGCAGTTCTTC
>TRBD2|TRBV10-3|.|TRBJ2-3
CAIRGEGGTDTQYF
TGTGCCATCAGGGGGGAGGGCGGTACAGATACGCAGTATTTT
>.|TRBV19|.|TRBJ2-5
CASMGSQETQYF
TGTGCCAGTATGGGCAGCCAAGAGACCCAGTACTTC
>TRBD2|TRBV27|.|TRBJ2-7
CASSLDSGRGRGPYEQYF
TGTGCCAGCAGTTTAGATAGCGGGAGGGGACGGGGCCCCTACGAGCAGTACTTC
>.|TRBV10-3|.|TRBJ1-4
CAISASQGDEKLFF
TGTGCCATCAGTGCGTCCCAGGGCGATGAAAAACTGTTTTTT
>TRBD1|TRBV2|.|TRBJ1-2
CASTPLGGEGYTF
TGTGCCAGCACCCCATTAGGGGGCGAGGGCTACACCTTC
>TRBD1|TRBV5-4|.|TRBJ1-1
CASSRYRGQNTEAFF
TGTGCCAGCAGCCGGTACAGGGGACAGAACACTGAAGCTTTCTTT
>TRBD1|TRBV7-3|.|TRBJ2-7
CASSSGTGGPAYF
TGTGCCAGCAGCTCCGGGACAGGAGGACCGGCATACTTC
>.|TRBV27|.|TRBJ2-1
CANSSRLNEQFF
TGTGCCAACAGTTCCCGACTCAATGAGCAGTTCTTC
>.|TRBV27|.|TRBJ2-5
CASSPRQLQETQYF
TGTGCCAGCAGTCCCCGACAGCTCCAAGAGACCCAGTACTTC
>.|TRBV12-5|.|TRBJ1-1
CASGDGPGGTEAFF
TGTGCTAGTGGAGATGGACCCGGGGGCACTGAAGCTTTCTTT
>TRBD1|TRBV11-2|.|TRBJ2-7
CASSLAGTGAFFSYEQYF
TGTGCCAGCAGCTTAGCCGGGACAGGGGCCTTTTTTTCCTACGAGCAGTACTTC
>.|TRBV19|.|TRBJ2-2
CASSKQAANTGELFF
TGTGCCAGTAGTAAACAGGCCGCGAACACCGGGGAGCTGTTTTTT